The present T cell receptor beta chain was sequenced within a study of T cell repertoires in cytomegalovirus infection. Whole-study context: In public TCR beta signatures, there were indications of both CMV infection and matching HLA type.

Findings of the study overall: It was HLA-C-restricted CMV-specific TCR beta clonotypes that dominated the response ex vivo. Summed public TCR beta family frequency identified CMV carriers bearing the relevant HLA.

CDR1 and CDR2 (germline): SGHVS, FNYEAQ. The V end was cut by 0 bases, the J end by 8 bases, with 7 bases between. The CDR3 runs to 13 residues. This clonotype was seen repeatedly, ten times or more. Its specificity is unknown. TCRdb used MiXCR to reprocess the reads, holding one entry per CDR3 protein. The repertoire consists of 480,000 or so distinct CDR3 sequences, with 10% to 12% occurring once and the leading ten covering roughly 10%. Source material: PBMCs. The rearrangement uses TRBV7-6 and TRBJ1-4; unclear D gene. The origin of this receptor is a human donor in good health (CMV status not recorded). Some clones in this sample may be carry-over from other donors' samples. CDR3 sequence: CASSLATDEKLFF. The CDR3 DNA reads TGTGCCAGCAGCTTAGCAACGGACGAAAAACTGTTTTTT.